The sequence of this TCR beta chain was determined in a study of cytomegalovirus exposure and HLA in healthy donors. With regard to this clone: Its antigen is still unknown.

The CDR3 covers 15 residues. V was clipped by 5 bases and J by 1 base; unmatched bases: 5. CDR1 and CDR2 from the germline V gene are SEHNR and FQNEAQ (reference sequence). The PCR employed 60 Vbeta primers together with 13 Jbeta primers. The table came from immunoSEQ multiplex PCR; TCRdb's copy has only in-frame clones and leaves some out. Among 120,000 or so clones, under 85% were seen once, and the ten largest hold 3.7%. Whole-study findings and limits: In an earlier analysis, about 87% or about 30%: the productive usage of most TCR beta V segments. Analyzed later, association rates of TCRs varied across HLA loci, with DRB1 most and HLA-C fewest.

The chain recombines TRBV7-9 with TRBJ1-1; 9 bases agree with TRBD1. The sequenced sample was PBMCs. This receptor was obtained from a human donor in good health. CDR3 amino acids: CASSKRTGANTEAFF. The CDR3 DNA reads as TGTGCCAGCAGCAAACGGACAGGGGCGAACACTGAAGCTTTCTTT.